The 7 T cell receptor beta chains given below trace back to one sample, sequenced in a study of blood T cells in healthy people across ages. The authors ran a second PCR of about 7 to 11 cycles using a sample-barcoded 5' primer and a J-beta primer mix. MiXCR, run by TCRdb on the 5' RACE reads, gives a single entry per CDR3 protein. The sample holds around 690,000 distinct CDR3 sequences, approximately 59% seen once. Material: blood. These receptors were taken from a man in his sixties in good health.

The genes are TRBV5-1 and TRBJ2-3, with 10 bases matching TRBD1. Germline trimming cut 6 bases from V and 0 bases from J; bases unmatched to any gene: 1. The CDR3 runs 14 residues. The germline CDR1 and CDR2 sequences are SGHRS and YFSETQ. The CDR3 region has the DNA TGCGCCAGCAAGACAGGGGGCAGCACAGATACGCAGTATTTT. Its translation is CASKTGGSTDTQYF. Looking up the rest from reference TRBV5-1 and TRBJ2-3 gives the full variable domain: KAGVTQTPRYLIKTRGQQVTLSCSPISGHRSVSWYQQTPGQGLQFLFEYFSETQRNKGNFPGRFSGRQFSNSRSEMNVSTLELGDSALYLCASKTGGSTDTQYFGPGTRLTVL.

The gene calls are TRBV9 and TRBJ2-3; 7 positions match TRBD1. CDR1 and CDR2 (germline): SGDLS, YYNGEE. V lost 5 bases to trimming and J lost 2 bases; unmatched junction nucleotides: 8. The CDR3 has 15 residues. This CDR3 reads CASRLRDSLTDTQYF. The DNA of the CDR3 is TGTGCCAGCAGGTTACGGGACAGCCTCACAGATACGCAGTATTTT.

This clonotype appeared a few times. The chain couples TRBV11-2 to TRBJ2-5; 7 nucleotides align to TRBD2. The CDR3 contains 15 residues. Trimming removed 4 bases from V and 1 base from J; junction bases left unmatched: 6. Germline V gene sequence: CDR1 SGHAT, CDR2 FQNNGV. The CDR3 spells CASSSDGRFQETQYF. For the CDR3, the DNA is TGTGCCAGCAGCTCAGACGGGAGGTTCCAAGAGACCCAGTACTTC.

This rearrangement joins TRBV6-1 to TRBJ2-3; TRBD2 agrees at 10 bases. Per germline, CDR1 MNHNS and CDR2 SASEGT. This CDR3 is built from 14 residues. V lost 6 bases to trimming and J lost 6 bases; unmatched junction nucleotides: 6. The chain's CDR3 is CASRAGGRGDTQYF. CDR3 sequence (DNA): TGTGCCAGCAGAGCGGGGGGGCGAGGGGATACGCAGTATTTT.

A remark on this clonotype: A much larger clone is a single base away; this may be a read error. The chain joins TRBV28 to TRBJ1-2; a weak D match, TRBD1 (6 bases). This CDR3 spans 17 amino acids. The V gene's germline CDR1 is MDHEN and CDR2 SYDVKM. CDR3 nucleotide sequence: TGTGCCAACAGTCCGTACGGGGGCATGGCACAAGACTATGGCTACACCTTC. This codes for CANSPYGGMAQDYGYTF.

The chain recombines TRBV27 with TRBJ1-6, with D hard to call. With 4 bases removed from V and 8 bases from J, the gap between germline ends came to 9 bases. Germline loops: CDR1 MNHEY, CDR2 SMNVEV (reference sequence). CDR3 length: 13 amino acids. The CDR3 nucleotides are TGTGCCAGCAGTTATAGGGATGATTCACCCCTCCACTTT. This gives the protein CASSYRDDSPLHF.

This clonotype was observed a handful of times. The rearrangement uses TRBV29-1 and TRBJ2-5; TRBD2 aligns across 8 bases. This CDR3 is built from 14 residues. CDR1 is SQVTM, CDR2 ANQGSEA, per germline. The V segment lost 7 bases and the J segment 2 bases; nucleotides outside the gene matches: 9. CDR3 region: CSAIAGQGQETQYF. CDR3 nucleotides: TGCAGCGCCATAGCGGGGCAGGGGCAAGAGACCCAGTACTTC.